This T cell receptor (beta chain) appears in the sequencing data of a study of T-cell reconstitution after alpha-beta-depleted transplantation in children. The germline gives CDR1 KGHDR, CDR2 SFDVKD. V was pared by 4 bases and J by 1 base, with 8 bases of the junction left unmatched. CDR3 length equals 18 residues. This clonotype was counted ten times or more. It was with unique molecular identifiers that the TCRbeta library was prepared. TCRdb analysed the PCR reads with MiXCR anew, one entry per CDR3 protein. The data show 500,000 to 750,000 distinct CDR3 sequences, approximately 13% seen once. The sample in question was PBMCs, mostly from graft donor cells, obtained 360 days after TCRalphabeta/CD19-depleted stem cell transplant. The sequence was obtained from a male patient aged 10 to 17 who had a stem cell transplant for acute myeloid leukemia, so the T cells may come from the graft donor. V and J are TRBV24-1 and TRBJ2-2; 10 nucleotides agree with TRBD1. The CDR3 here is CATSEPPGQGWNTGELFF. CDR3 DNA sequence: TGTGCCACCAGTGAGCCGCCGGGACAGGGGTGGAACACCGGGGAGCTGTTTTTT.